These 26 T cell receptor beta chains came from one sample sequenced in a study of T cell changes during pregnancy in multiple sclerosis. Sequenced by immunoSEQ multiplex PCR; TCRdb stores in-frame clones only, minus some. Of approximately 30,000 clones listed, 80% to 90% are singletons. The sequenced sample was CD8+ T cells from peripheral blood mononuclear cells, obtained in the third trimester of pregnancy. Receptors were obtained from a female donor with multiple sclerosis, enrolled in a pregnancy study.

This sequence joins TRBV27 and TRBJ2-2, with TRBD2 matching 14 bases. V lost 4 bases, J lost 4 bases, and 2 bases stayed unmatched. This CDR3 is built from 16 residues. Germline-derived CDR1 and CDR2 are MNHEY and SMNVEV (reference sequence). The CDR3 bases are TGTGCCAGCAGTTCCGGACTAGCGGGAGGCACCGGGGAGCTGTTTTTT. Translating gives CASSSGLAGGTGELFF.

The chain employs TRBV18 and TRBJ2-7; 7 nucleotides match TRBD1. This CDR3 region has 14 residues. V shed 3 bases and J 2 bases; nucleotides not matched to a gene: 4. Germline lookup yields CDR1 KGHSH and CDR2 LQKENI. CDR3 loop: CASSPRDRPYEQYF. In DNA form, the CDR3 reads TGTGCCAGCTCACCTAGGGACAGACCCTACGAGCAGTACTTC. The full variable domain, rest sourced from reference TRBV18 and TRBJ2-7, is NAGVMQNPRHLVRRRGQEARLRCSPMKGHSHVYWYRQLPEEGLKFMVYLQKENIIDESGMPKERFSAEFPKEGPSILRIQQVVRGDSAAYFCASSPRDRPYEQYFGPGTRLTVT.

Only a few counts were recorded for this clone. The rearrangement uses TRBV4-1 and TRBJ1-1, with unresolved D. The CDR3 has 12 residues. The germline V gene has CDR1 MGHRA and CDR2 YSYEKL. V gave up 2 bases and J gave up 10 bases, with 11 bases separating them. CDR3 nucleotide sequence: TGCGCCAGCAGCCAAAAAGGTACGGGAGCTTTCTTT. It yields the protein CASSQKGTGAFF.

The V call is TRBV6-9, the J call TRBJ2-5; TRBD1 aligns across 7 bases. Germline assignment: CDR1 MNHGY and CDR2 SVAAGI. The CDR3 is made up of 19 amino acids. V lost 3 bases to trimming and J lost 5 bases; unmatched junction nucleotides: 21. Here the CDR3 DNA reads TGTGCCAGCAGTTACCCTTTGAGCCGGGACAGAAGGCGCGGGGAGACCCAGTACTTC. Translation gives CASSYPLSRDRRRGETQYF.

This chain connects TRBV2 to TRBJ2-3; weak D call: TRBD2 (6 bases). Germline CDR1 SNHLY, CDR2 FYNNEI. V was clipped by 10 bases and J by 7 bases, with 15 bases between them. The CDR3 covers 12 residues. The CDR3 sequence is CAKGLRWNTQYF. In DNA, the CDR3 is TGTGCCAAGGGACTCCGGTGGAATACGCAGTATTTT. Drawing the rest from reference TRBV2 and TRBJ2-3, the complete variable domain is EPEVTQTPSHQVTQMGQEVILRCVPISNHLYFYWYRQILGQKVEFLVSFYNNEISEKSEIFDDQFSVERPDGSNFTLKIRSTKLEDSAMYFCAKGLRWNTQYFGPGTRLTVL.

The chain joins TRBV28 to TRBJ1-3; TRBD1 might be the D (5 bases). V was cut by 3 bases and J by 7 bases, with 13 bases left in between. This CDR3 has 14 amino acids. Germline loops: CDR1 MDHEN, CDR2 SYDVKM. The CDR3 spells CASSLGLPWNTIYF. DNA for the CDR3: TGTGCCAGCAGTTTGGGACTGCCTTGGAACACCATATATTTT.

The J gene is TRBJ2-3, the V gene TRBV7-8, with D unclear. This CDR3 contains 15 residues. V was trimmed by 2 bases and J by 2 bases, leaving 11 bases between them. CDR1 is SGHVS, CDR2 FQNEAQ, per germline. The CDR3 coding sequence is TGTGCCAGCAGCTTATGGCGACTTTCCACAGATACGCAGTATTTT. Amino acids: CASSLWRLSTDTQYF.

CDR3 in DNA: TGTGCCAGCAGCCCCCGGGGGGGCCAGGGCTATGGCTACACCTTC. It is translated as CASSPRGGQGYGYTF. The V gene is TRBV27, the J gene TRBJ1-2, with TRBD1 as a possible D gene (6 bases). Trimming removed 6 bases at V and 4 bases at J, with 18 bases between. The CDR3 consists of 15 residues. Germline V CDR1 and CDR2: MNHEY, SMNVEV (reference sequence).

The chain combines TRBV7-6 with TRBJ2-1; TRBD2 matches at 14 bases. J lost 7 bases, V lost 4 bases, and 6 bases had no gene match. The CDR3 contains 16 residues. CDR1 is SGHVS and CDR2 is FNYEAQ in the germline V gene. This CDR3 reads CASSSGGTSGGNEQFF. The CDR3 DNA sequence: TGTGCCAGCAGCTCGGGGGGGACTAGCGGGGGAAATGAGCAGTTCTTC. The variable domain in full, completed from reference TRBV7-6 and TRBJ2-1, reads GAGVSQSPRYKVTKRGQDVALRCDPISGHVSLYWYRQALGQGPEFLTYFNYEAQQDKSGLPNDRFSAERPEGSISTLTIQRTEQRDSAMYRCASSSGGTSGGNEQFFGPGTRLTVL.

The CDR3 loop is CAWSVPGSSGNTIYF. Here the CDR3 DNA reads TGTGCCTGGAGTGTACCCGGGAGCTCTGGAAACACCATATATTTT. The chain combines TRBV30 with TRBJ1-3; D remains unclear. CDR1 is GTSNPN and CDR2 is SVGIG in the germline V gene (reference sequence). V lost 0 bases to trimming and J lost 0 bases, with 9 bases between them. The length of the CDR3 is 15 residues.

This chain connects TRBV7-9 to TRBJ1-1; D perhaps matches TRBD1 (5 bases). CDR1 SEHNR and CDR2 FQNEAQ come from the germline V gene (reference sequence). V lost 2 bases to trimming and J lost 1 base, with 11 bases between them. The CDR3 has 15 amino acids. CDR3 residues: CASSLLGEGNTEAFF. CDR3 sequence (DNA): TGTGCCAGCAGCTTATTAGGGGAGGGGAACACTGAAGCTTTCTTT.

The chain couples TRBV2 to TRBJ2-1; D gene ambiguous. The CDR3 consists of 13 residues. The V end lost 8 bases, the J end lost 0 bases, and 8 bases lay between the germline ends. Per germline, CDR1 SNHLY and CDR2 FYNNEI. This CDR3 is CASLGSSYNEQFF. The CDR3 nucleotides read TGTGCCAGCTTGGGCAGCTCCTACAATGAGCAGTTCTTC.

This clone has more than one count but fewer than ten. The gene calls are TRBV9 and TRBJ2-3; 9 bases line up with TRBD2. Per the germline V gene, CDR1 is SGDLS and CDR2 is YYNGEE. This CDR3 spans 15 amino acids. V trimming: 4 bases; J trimming: 8 bases; junction bases outside the gene matches: 11. Here the CDR3 DNA reads TGTGCCAGCAGCCTCTGGGCTAGCGGGGTTGGTACGCAGTATTTT. Amino acid sequence: CASSLWASGVGTQYF.

The chain carries TRBV7-6 and TRBJ1-2, with a tentative D call TRBD1 (5 bases). The CDR3 length is 15 residues. Germline V gene data show CDR1 as SGHVS and CDR2 as FNYEAQ. Trimming removed 4 bases at V and 5 bases at J, with 17 bases between. CDR3 bases: TGTGCCAGCAGCTCCCCGGGGGACCCCTTATATGGCTACACCTTC. Its translation is CASSSPGDPLYGYTF.

This rearrangement joins TRBV15 to TRBJ1-1; no clear D gene. Germline-derived CDR1 and CDR2 are LNHNV and YYDKDF (reference sequence). CDR3 length equals 15 residues. Trimming left V 0 bases short and J 1 base short, with 9 bases between. CDR3 protein: CATSRDRSQNTEAFF. Written as DNA, the CDR3 is TGTGCCACCAGCAGAGATAGATCTCAGAACACTGAAGCTTTCTTT.

The chain uses TRBV9 and TRBJ1-4; D not resolved. The CDR3 loop spans 14 amino acids. CDR1 is SGDLS, CDR2 YYNGEE, per germline. The V gene lost 0 bases and the J gene lost 8 bases, with 11 bases spanning the gap. CDR3 region: CASSVAGSTEKLFF. The CDR3 nucleotides read TGTGCCAGCAGCGTAGCGGGATCTACGGAAAAACTGTTTTTT.

The CDR3 spells CAILRQGRENTEAFF. DNA of the CDR3: TGTGCCATACTCCGACAGGGGAGAGAGAACACTGAAGCTTTCTTT. The chain carries TRBV2 and TRBJ1-1, with 8 bases lining up with TRBD1. CDR3 length: 15 residues. Per germline, CDR1 SNHLY and CDR2 FYNNEI. Unmatched junction bases numbered 11, after V lost 10 bases and J lost 1 base.

This clone was seen just once. This chain connects TRBV15 to TRBJ1-5, with 7 bases aligning to TRBD1. The length of the CDR3 is 15 residues. The germline V gene has CDR1 LNHNV and CDR2 YYDKDF (reference sequence). V was clipped by 0 bases and J by 7 bases; unmatched bases: 6. CDR3 sequence (DNA): TGTGCCACCAGCAGAGATAGGGGGCTAGGACAGCCCCAGCATTTT. Residues: CATSRDRGLGQPQHF.

The chain couples TRBV5-6 to TRBJ1-2; D unclear. Germline CDR1 reads SGHDT; CDR2 reads YYEEEE. Trimming removed 1 base from V and 2 bases from J, with 6 bases in between. This CDR3 is built from 13 residues. The CDR3 sequence: CASSLQQNYGYTF. The CDR3 DNA reads TGTGCCAGCAGCTTGCAACAGAACTATGGCTACACCTTC. The full variable domain, with the rest looked up from reference TRBV5-6 and TRBJ1-2, is DAGVTQSPTHLIKTRGQQVTLRCSPKSGHDTVSWYQQALGQGPQFIFQYYEEEERQRGNFPDRFSGHQFPNYSSELNVNALLLGDSALYLCASSLQQNYGYTFGSGTRLTVV.

This clone was recorded only once. This chain joins TRBV15 and TRBJ2-6, with unresolved D. The CDR3 sequence is 16 residues long. Germline V gives CDR1 LNHNV, CDR2 YYDKDF (reference sequence). V lost 0 bases to trimming and J lost 0 bases, with 6 bases between them. The CDR3 region has the DNA TGTGCCACCAGCAGAGATGGCAACTCTGGGGCCAACGTCCTGACTTTC. It encodes CATSRDGNSGANVLTF.

This clone appeared a single time. The rearrangement uses TRBV9 and TRBJ2-2, with TRBD2 matching 7 bases. The length of the CDR3 is 13 residues. V dropped 4 bases and J dropped 5; count of bases not matched to a gene: 2. The germline gives CDR1 SGDLS, CDR2 YYNGEE. CDR3 nucleotide sequence: TGTGCCAGCAGCCTCGGGGGGACCGGGGAGCTGTTTTTT. Residues: CASSLGGTGELFF.

The chain employs TRBV28 and TRBJ2-1, with 7 positions matching TRBD1. The CDR3 runs 15 residues. The germline V gene has CDR1 MDHEN and CDR2 SYDVKM. J gave up 5 bases and V 7 bases, and 11 bases lay outside the gene matches. The DNA of the CDR3 is TGTGCCAGCATTTACTCCGGGACAGCTAACAATGAGCAGTTCTTC. This sequence encodes CASIYSGTANNEQFF.

The chain joins TRBV7-9 to TRBJ2-7; D is undetermined. This CDR3 has 15 amino acids. Germline CDR1 reads SEHNR; CDR2 reads FQNEAQ (reference sequence). Trimming removed 4 bases from V and 2 bases from J, with 15 bases in between. In nucleotides, the CDR3 is TGTGCCAGCAGCTCATCCTCGGCGGCCGCCTACGAGCAGTACTTC. This sequence encodes CASSSSSAAAYEQYF. Using reference TRBV7-9 and TRBJ2-7 for the parts outside the CDR3, the full variable domain is DTGVSQNPRHKITKRGQNVTFRCDPISEHNRLYWYRQTLGQGPEFLTYFQNEAQLEKSRLLSDRFSAERPKGSFSTLEIQRTEQGDSAMYLCASSSSSAAAYEQYFGPGTRLTVT.

The chain links TRBV29-1 to TRBJ2-7; the D gene is possibly TRBD2 (6 bases). Trimming took 6 bases from V and 2 from J, leaving 17 bases between them. The CDR3 covers 14 residues. Germline lookup yields CDR1 SQVTM and CDR2 ANQGSEA. The CDR3 DNA reads TGCAGCGTCGGGGGTGGTAGGGACGCCTACGAGCAGTACTTC. Its translation: CSVGGGRDAYEQYF.

The rearrangement links TRBV7-8 to TRBJ1-4; a weak D match, TRBD1 (6 bases). Trimming removed 8 bases at V and 3 bases at J, with 19 bases between. The germline gives CDR1 SGHVS, CDR2 FQNEAQ. The CDR3 contains 16 residues. For the CDR3, the DNA is TGTGCCAGCTCCTACCCCGCGGGGGCGTCTAATGAAAAACTGTTTTTT. Its translation: CASSYPAGASNEKLFF.

J is TRBJ1-2 and V is TRBV5-1; maybe TRBD1 (5 bases). Germline CDR1 is SGHRS and CDR2 is YFSETQ. The CDR3 loop spans 13 amino acids. The V end was cut by 1 base, the J end by 4 bases, with 8 bases between. The CDR3 sequence is CASSLRGSYGYTF. The DNA for the CDR3 is TGCGCCAGCAGCTTGCGGGGGAGCTATGGCTACACCTTC.